The rows below give T cell receptor beta chains drawn from one sample of a study of blood T cell repertoires in COVID-19. Libraries were prepared by immunoSEQ multiplex PCR; TCRdb keeps only in-frame clonotypes and omits some of them. The sample has 150,000 to 200,000 clones, around nine tenths seen once. The sequenced sample consisted of peripheral blood. The receptors shown here come from a man between 65 and 85 years old with acute or convalescent COVID-19. The CDR3 runs from the conserved cysteine through the conserved F or W. A D gene is named only where the DNA matches it firmly. The size field is filled for only some rows; it gives once, few, many or a size class.

clone_size	j_call	v_call	d_call	cdr3_aa	cdr3_nt
.	TRBJ2-5	TRBV29-1	.	CSVGQSQETQYF	TGCAGCGTTGGACAGTCACAAGAGACCCAGTACTTC
.	TRBJ2-1	TRBV29-1	.	CSVANRERYNEQFF	TGCAGCGTGGCCAACCGGGAGCGGTACAATGAGCAGTTCTTC
.	TRBJ1-1	TRBV7-9	.	CASSLGQGHTEAFF	TGTGCCAGCAGCTTGGGGCAGGGCCACACTGAAGCTTTCTTT
.	TRBJ2-2	TRBV20-1	TRBD2	CSASSLAGASDTGELFF	TGCAGTGCTAGTAGTCTAGCGGGGGCCTCTGACACCGGGGAGCTGTTTTTT
.	TRBJ2-1	TRBV3-1/TRBV3-2	TRBD2	CASSQDMRTSGRAKDSYNEQFF	TGTGCCAGCAGCCAAGATATGAGGACTAGCGGGAGGGCCAAAGACTCCTACAATGAGCAGTTCTTC
once	TRBJ2-6	TRBV2	.	CASSAPRAGANVLTF	TGTGCCAGCAGCGCGCCCAGGGCTGGGGCCAACGTCCTGACTTTC
.	TRBJ2-5	TRBV7-8	.	CASSLDRARETQYF	TGTGCCAGCAGCTTAGACAGGGCCAGGGAGACCCAGTACTTC
once	TRBJ2-1	TRBV15	.	CATSGGQGRSYNEQFF	TGTGCCACCAGCGGGGGCCAGGGACGATCCTACAATGAGCAGTTCTTC
.	TRBJ1-5	TRBV4-2	.	CASSQEGARGWGPQHF	TGTGCCAGCAGCCAAGAAGGCGCCAGGGGTTGGGGGCCCCAGCATTTT
.	TRBJ2-3	TRBV10-2	.	CASSEQATRDTQYF	TGCGCCAGCAGTGAACAGGCCACTCGAGATACGCAGTATTTT
once	TRBJ1-2	TRBV28	TRBD1	CASSSPGTGPMGYTF	TGTGCCAGCAGTTCCCCCGGGACAGGACCTATGGGCTACACCTTC